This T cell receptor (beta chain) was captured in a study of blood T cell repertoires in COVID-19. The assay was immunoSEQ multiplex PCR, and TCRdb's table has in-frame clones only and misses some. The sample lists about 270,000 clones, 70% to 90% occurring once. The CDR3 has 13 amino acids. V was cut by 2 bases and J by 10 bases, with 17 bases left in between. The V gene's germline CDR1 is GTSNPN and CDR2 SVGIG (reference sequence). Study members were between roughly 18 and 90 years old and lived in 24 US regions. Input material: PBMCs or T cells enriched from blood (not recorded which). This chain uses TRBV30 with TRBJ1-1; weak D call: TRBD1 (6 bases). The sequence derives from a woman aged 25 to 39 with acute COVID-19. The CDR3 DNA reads TGTGCCTGGAGTATCAAACAGGGCATGGGAGCTTTCTTT. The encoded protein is CAWSIKQGMGAFF.